One sample yielded the 11 T cell receptor beta chains listed below, sequenced in a study of blood T cell repertoires in COVID-19. Sequencing was performed with immunoSEQ multiplex PCR; in TCRdb, only in-frame clones are kept and a portion is missing. The sample includes 150,000 to 200,000 clones, approximately 79% of them seen just once. Sequences were obtained from peripheral blood. The receptors shown here come from a woman older than 75 with acute or convalescent COVID-19.

This clone appeared a single time. The rearrangement links TRBV3-1 (or the pseudogene TRBV3-2) to TRBJ2-1; D possibly corresponds to TRBD1 (5 bases). Germline V gives CDR1 LGHDT, CDR2 YNNKEL (reference sequence). V was trimmed by 0 bases and J by 2 bases, leaving 5 bases between them. This CDR3 region has 14 residues. The CDR3 DNA sequence: TGTGCCAGCAGCCAAGAAGGGGCCTACAATGAGCAGTTCTTC. It is translated as CASSQEGAYNEQFF.

CDR3 protein: CASRRTSAYNEQFF. The CDR3, as DNA: TGTGCCAGTAGACGGACTAGCGCCTACAATGAGCAGTTCTTC. The chain links TRBV19 to TRBJ2-1; TRBD2 matches at 9 bases. The CDR3 is made up of 14 amino acids. The V gene's germline CDR1 is LNHDA and CDR2 SQIVND (reference sequence). Germline trimming cut 6 bases from V and 2 bases from J; bases unmatched to any gene: 2.

The CDR3 sequence: CASGWEVMNTEAFF. CDR3 DNA sequence: TGTGCCAGCGGCTGGGAGGTCATGAACACTGAAGCTTTCTTT. V usage is TRBV4-2 and J usage is TRBJ1-1; D is undetermined. V shed 8 bases and J shed 0 bases, with 13 bases lying between them. The CDR3 length is 14 residues. CDR1 is LGHNA and CDR2 is YNFKEQ in the germline V gene.

The chain is built from TRBV18 and TRBJ2-4, with 7 nucleotides matching TRBD1. The ends lost 0 bases at V and 4 bases at J; junction bases unmatched: 0. There are 14 residues in the CDR3. Germline V gene data show CDR1 as KGHSH and CDR2 as LQKENI. The CDR3 nucleotides are TGTGCCAGCTCACCACCGGGACAGAAAAACATTCAGTACTTC. This encodes CASSPPGQKNIQYF.

This chain joins TRBV19 and TRBJ2-1, with 14 positions matching TRBD2. V shed 11 bases, J shed 10 bases, and the junction held 10 bases outside the gene matches. The CDR3 has 14 amino acids. Germline CDR1 reads LNHDA; CDR2 reads SQIVND (reference sequence). The CDR3 region is CAAIGTSGSGEQFF. Written as DNA, the CDR3 is TGTGCCGCGATCGGGACTAGCGGGAGCGGGGAGCAGTTCTTC.

This clone came up once. The genes are TRBV9 and TRBJ2-4; D may be TRBD2 (5 bases). CDR3 size: 15 residues. Deletions cut 2 bases from V and 0 bases from J, with 9 bases between. Germline values: CDR1 SGDLS, CDR2 YYNGEE. CDR3 coding DNA: TGTGCCAGCAGCGTCGGGGATCTAGCCAAAAACATTCAGTACTTC. Its translation is CASSVGDLAKNIQYF. The whole variable domain, filled in from reference TRBV9 and TRBJ2-4, reads DSGVTQTPKHLITATGQRVTLRCSPRSGDLSVYWYQQSLDQGLQFLIQYYNGEERAKGNILERFSAQQFPDLHSELNLSSLELGDSALYFCASSVGDLAKNIQYFGAGTRLSVL.

This chain links TRBV5-1 with TRBJ2-1; possible D gene TRBD1, 6 bases. V was cut by 4 bases and J by 2 bases, with 19 bases left in between. There are 17 residues in the CDR3. The V gene's germline CDR1 is SGHRS and CDR2 YFSETQ. CDR3 coding DNA: TGCGCCAGCAGCCCGCTTAGGGGGTCGCATCCCTACAATGAGCAGTTCTTC. It translates to CASSPLRGSHPYNEQFF.

V gene TRBV7-9 combines with J gene TRBJ1-1; tentatively, D is TRBD1 (6 bases). The CDR3 contains 17 residues. Germline V CDR1 and CDR2: SEHNR, FQNEAQ (reference sequence). V lost 2 bases, J lost 1 base, and 17 bases lay in between. The CDR3 nucleotides read TGTGCCAGCAGCTTACGGGGCAGGGGCCACGGGAACACTGAAGCTTTCTTT. Amino acid sequence: CASSLRGRGHGNTEAFF. Full variable domain (rest looked up from reference TRBV7-9 and TRBJ1-1): DTGVSQNPRHKITKRGQNVTFRCDPISEHNRLYWYRQTLGQGPEFLTYFQNEAQLEKSRLLSDRFSAERPKGSFSTLEIQRTEQGDSAMYLCASSLRGRGHGNTEAFFGQGTRLTVV.

V gene TRBV5-5 combines with J gene TRBJ2-3; TRBD2 aligns across 10 bases. The germline gives CDR1 SGHKS, CDR2 YYEKEE (reference sequence). The CDR3 is made up of 17 amino acids. The V segment lost 3 bases and the J segment 2 bases; nucleotides outside the gene matches: 9. CDR3 sequence: CASSSGAGGSLTDTQYF. DNA of the CDR3: TGTGCCAGCAGCTCGGGAGCGGGAGGGAGTCTCACAGATACGCAGTATTTT.

This chain joins TRBV30 and TRBJ2-5, with D unclear. The CDR3 totals 12 residues. Germline V gene sequence: CDR1 GTSNPN, CDR2 SVGIG (reference sequence). V was pared by 0 bases and J by 4 bases, with 6 bases between. CDR3 coding DNA: TGTGCCTGGAGTGTTCAGATAGAGACCCAGTACTTC. Its translation is CAWSVQIETQYF.

The V and J genes are TRBV19 and TRBJ1-5; D might be TRBD1 (6 bases). The CDR3 runs 14 residues. Trimming shortened V by 3 bases and J by 6 bases, and 12 bases separated the two germline ends. CDR1 is LNHDA, CDR2 SQIVND, per germline (reference sequence). This CDR3 is CASSIRTGPQPQHF. Written as DNA, the CDR3 is TGTGCCAGTAGTATCCGAACAGGGCCTCAGCCCCAGCATTTT.